This T cell receptor beta chain derives from a study of T cells in Graves' hyperthyroidism and ophthalmopathy. Findings of the study overall: Using 13 V-J features, a model discriminated ophthalmopathy from stable hyperthyroidism.

Germline V lookup: CDR1 DFQATT, CDR2 SNEGSKA (reference sequence). The CDR3 has 16 amino acids. V lost 4 bases to trimming and J lost 6 bases, with 23 bases between them. With regard to this clonotype: Antigen: not known.

Amplification of TCR beta CDR3 regions used RNA as the template. The HTBI set primed first-round TCR CDR3 RT-PCR. TCRdb reprocessed the multiplex PCR reads via MiXCR and lists one record per CDR3 protein. Here the sample spans a few hundred thousand distinct CDR3 sequences, approximately 44% being singletons. The specimen was peripheral blood or thyroid tissue (not recorded which). The clonotype originates from an adult woman with Graves' disease, either hyperthyroidism or ophthalmopathy (not recorded which). The chain is built from TRBV20-1 and TRBJ2-3; D possibly corresponds to TRBD2 (5 bases). The CDR3 loop reads CSATRGGGFEPDTQYF. The CDR3 DNA sequence: TGCAGTGCTACCAGAGGCGGAGGATTCGAGCCCGATACGCAGTATTTT.